This T cell receptor beta chain was identified in a study of T cell responses to AZD1222 COVID-19 vaccine. Across the study: Doses given second, at about 4 or about 12 weeks, were pooled. Points from the study as a whole: Spike was spanned by vaccine-associated CD4 TCRs, with dominance at 160-218 and 743-854. Unmutated regions of variants are reportedly targeted by nearly half of spike-specific TCRs. Clonal diversity may have been underestimated, and the donors were mostly white British, with more females than males.

V lost 6 bases to trimming and J lost 4 bases, with 16 bases between them. This CDR3 is built from 14 residues. Germline CDR1 SGHRS, CDR2 YFSETQ. A note on this clone: Its antigen is currently unknown.

Sequencing used immunoSEQ multiplex PCR; TCRdb keeps in-frame clones, though not all of them. The repertoire holds about 55,000 clones, with nearly 90% as singletons. This clonotype was sampled from an adult in good health. This specimen consisted of peripheral blood, obtained on day 0 of AZD1222 vaccination. This chain links TRBV5-1 with TRBJ1-2; tentative D call: TRBD1 (5 bases). DNA for the CDR3: TGCGCCAGCACCCAAGACAGTACAGCCTATGGCTACACCTTC. Translating gives CASTQDSTAYGYTF.